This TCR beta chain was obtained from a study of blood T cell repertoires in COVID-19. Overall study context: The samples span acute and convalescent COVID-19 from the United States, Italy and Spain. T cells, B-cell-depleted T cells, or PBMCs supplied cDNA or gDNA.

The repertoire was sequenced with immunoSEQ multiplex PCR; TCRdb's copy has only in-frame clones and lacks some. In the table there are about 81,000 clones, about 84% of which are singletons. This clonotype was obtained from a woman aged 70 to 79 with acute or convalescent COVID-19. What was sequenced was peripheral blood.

CDR3 protein: CASSLESPGQGGATQYF. DNA for the CDR3: TGTGCCAGCAGCTTGGAGAGCCCGGGACAGGGGGGTGCGACCCAGTACTTC. The chain combines TRBV7-2 with TRBJ2-5; the match to TRBD1 covers 11 bases. This CDR3 is built from 17 residues. Germline CDR1 and CDR2: SGHTA and FQGNSA. The J segment lost 7 bases and the V segment lost 3 bases, leaving 13 bases of the junction unmatched.